This T cell receptor (beta chain) was captured in a study of blood T cell repertoires in COVID-19. Looking at the study overall: T cells, B-cell-depleted T cells, or PBMCs supplied cDNA or gDNA.

Profiled with immunoSEQ multiplex PCR; TCRdb holds only in-frame clones, not every one. The table includes tens of thousands of clones, 80% to 95% detected once. Trimming at V came to 0 bases and at J to 3 bases, leaving 6 bases not matched to a gene. CDR1 SGHRS and CDR2 YFSETQ come from the germline V gene. The CDR3 length is 15 residues. This sequence joins TRBV5-1 and TRBJ2-7, with 7 bases lining up with TRBD1. The TCR comes from a human donor in a cohort sampled during active COVID-19. Sequencing input: peripheral blood. CDR3 region: CASSLDGTAIYEQYF. CDR3 in DNA: TGCGCCAGCAGCTTGGATGGGACAGCCATCTACGAGCAGTACTTC.